The entry that follows covers one T cell receptor (beta chain) sequence. Its antigen is unidentified. Primed by a sample-barcoded 5' primer and a J-beta primer mix, a second PCR proceeded for about 6 to 11 cycles. The authors tagged each cDNA molecule using a template-switch adaptor with 12 random nucleotides. Each CDR3 protein gets one entry after TCRdb re-called the 5' RACE reads with MiXCR. The table lists around 1,600,000 distinct CDR3 sequences, 40% to 45% of them singletons. The sample comes from a study of blood T cells in healthy people across ages. CDR1 and CDR2 from the germline V gene are SEHNR and FQNEAQ (reference sequence). Trimming cost V 8 bases and J 6 bases, with 22 bases left between them. The CDR3 totals 16 residues. The study, taken as a whole, reports: Lack of knowledge of donor CMV status possibly confounded expanded clonotype changes.

Specimen: blood. This clonotype was sampled from a woman between 18 and 29 years old in good health. The gene calls are TRBV7-9 and TRBJ1-4; tentatively, D is TRBD1 (5 bases). The CDR3 DNA reads as TGTGCCAGCGGCGGACGCCCTCAGGGTTTGGATGAAAAACTGTTTTTT. Encoded protein: CASGGRPQGLDEKLFF.